Presented here are 11 T cell receptor beta chains from one specimen sequenced in a study of control samples from healthy donors and cancer patients. Using immunoSEQ multiplex PCR, the repertoire was profiled, and TCRdb retains in-frame clones only, with some absent. The repertoire consists of 65,000 to 90,000 clones, with 80% to 90% occurring once and the leading ten covering over 15%. The source material was blood. The receptors here all came from a man in his fifties in good health.

The chain has TRBV5-4 and TRBJ1-2; D is unresolved. Looked up from germline, CDR1 is SGHNT and CDR2 is YYREEE (reference sequence). The CDR3 contains 12 residues. V was cut by 2 bases and J by 7 bases, with 9 bases left in between. The CDR3 coding sequence is TGTGCCAGCAGCTTAAAGTTAGGTGGCTACACCTTC. Protein: CASSLKLGGYTF.

The J gene is TRBJ2-3, the V gene TRBV2; D is unclear. Germline lookup yields CDR1 SNHLY and CDR2 FYNNEI. V lost 2 bases to trimming and J lost 5 bases, with 5 bases between them. The CDR3 runs to 12 residues. The DNA of the CDR3 is TGTGCCAGCAGTGAATACGGAGATACGCAGTATTTT. It yields the protein CASSEYGDTQYF. Supplemented by reference TRBV2 and TRBJ2-3, the full variable domain reads EPEVTQTPSHQVTQMGQEVILRCVPISNHLYFYWYRQILGQKVEFLVSFYNNEISEKSEIFDDQFSVERPDGSNFTLKIRSTKLEDSAMYFCASSEYGDTQYFGPGTRLTVL.

The chain is built from TRBV5-5 and TRBJ2-7; D remains ambiguous. Germline V CDR1 and CDR2: SGHKS, YYEKEE (reference sequence). The CDR3 runs to 12 residues. Trimming stripped 0 bases from V and 2 bases from J, with 3 bases between. Written as DNA, the CDR3 is TGTGCCAGCAGCTTGGGGACCTACGAGCAGTACTTC. It is translated as CASSLGTYEQYF.

This clone was observed once. The V call is TRBV6-5, the J call TRBJ1-6; 9 bases align to TRBD1. Germline lookup yields CDR1 MNHEY and CDR2 SVGAGI. CDR3 size: 13 residues. J was trimmed by 13 bases and V by 9 bases; bases with no gene match: 10. CDR3 DNA: TGTGCCAGTTTAGACCGGGACAGGGAGCCCCTCCACTTT. Encoded protein: CASLDRDREPLHF.

The chain recombines TRBV6-5 with TRBJ1-1; D gene unclear. Per the germline V gene, CDR1 is MNHEY and CDR2 is SVGAGI. V dropped 6 bases and J dropped 0 bases, with 8 bases sitting between them. The CDR3 extends over 13 amino acids. The CDR3 DNA is TGTGCCAGCAGCGTAGGGTTGAACACTGAAGCTTTCTTT. It is translated as CASSVGLNTEAFF.

The V gene is TRBV4-3, the J gene TRBJ1-1; no firm D call. V was shortened by 0 bases and J by 7 bases, with 9 bases between the two germline ends. The CDR3 is 13 amino acids. CDR1 LGHNA and CDR2 YSLEER come from the germline V gene. For the CDR3, the DNA is TGCGCCAGCAGCCAAGATAGGCAACTTGAAGCTTTCTTT. This encodes CASSQDRQLEAFF.

The chain has TRBV5-5 and TRBJ2-1; 8 bases line up with TRBD1. Germline V CDR1 and CDR2: SGHKS, YYEKEE (reference sequence). V was clipped by 0 bases and J by 8 bases; unmatched bases: 7. The CDR3 consists of 15 residues. The CDR3 sequence: CASSLEWTGYYEQFF. The CDR3 DNA reads TGTGCCAGCAGCTTGGAATGGACAGGGTATTATGAGCAGTTCTTC.

The J gene is TRBJ2-5, the V gene TRBV18; TRBD1 might be the D (5 bases). This CDR3 spans 16 amino acids. V lost 2 bases and J 1 base, leaving 14 bases between the germline ends. CDR1 KGHSH and CDR2 LQKENI come from the germline V gene. The CDR3 coding sequence is TGTGCCAGCTCACCATCTTCGACAGCTCTCCAAGAGACCCAGTACTTC. Protein product: CASSPSSTALQETQYF. The full variable domain, its missing parts supplied by reference TRBV18 and TRBJ2-5, is NAGVMQNPRHLVRRRGQEARLRCSPMKGHSHVYWYRQLPEEGLKFMVYLQKENIIDESGMPKERFSAEFPKEGPSILRIQQVVRGDSAAYFCASSPSSTALQETQYFGPGTRLLVL.

J is TRBJ2-7 and V is TRBV7-2; TRBD2 matches at 15 bases. Unmatched junction bases numbered 8, after V lost 5 bases and J lost 6 bases. Germline V lookup: CDR1 SGHTA, CDR2 FQGNSA. This CDR3 has 16 residues. CDR3 DNA: TGTGCCAGCAGCCCTGGACTAGCGGGAGGGGTCGCCGAGCAGTACTTC. Translation: CASSPGLAGGVAEQYF.

This clone was recorded only once. V and J are TRBV3-1 (or the pseudogene TRBV3-2) and TRBJ1-2; D unresolved. The CDR3 spans 15 residues. Germline V gene sequence: CDR1 LGHDT, CDR2 YNNKEL (reference sequence). Trimming took 3 bases from V and 0 from J, leaving 11 bases between them. In nucleotides, the CDR3 is TGTGCCAGCAGCCAGGACCCCACGGCTAACTATGGCTACACCTTC. Translation: CASSQDPTANYGYTF.

This clone is a singleton in its sample. The chain has TRBV30 and TRBJ1-2; a weak D match, TRBD1 (5 bases). The CDR3 is 14 residues long. The germline V and J ends were trimmed by 5 bases and 2 bases, with 15 bases remaining between them. Germline CDR1 GTSNPN, CDR2 SVGIG (reference sequence). CDR3: CAWERQRMNYGYTF. CDR3 DNA: TGTGCCTGGGAAAGACAGCGGATGAACTATGGCTACACCTTC.